This T cell receptor (beta chain) originates from a study of blood T cell repertoires in COVID-19. The CDR3 runs to 14 residues. CDR1 and CDR2 from the germline V gene are MNHNS and SASEGT. Trimming took 2 bases from V and 8 from J, leaving 15 bases between them. TCRdb keeps only in-frame clones here, not all; method: immunoSEQ multiplex PCR. Found here are roughly 380,000 clones, 81% of them singletons; the top ten hold more than 1%. This chain connects TRBV6-1 to TRBJ1-2; D uncertain. This clonotype originated in a human donor with acute or convalescent COVID-19. The donor label of this sample is uncertain. Material: peripheral blood. CDR3: CASSESERRKGYTF. Here the CDR3 DNA reads TGTGCCAGCAGTGAATCGGAGAGGAGGAAAGGCTACACCTTC.